This T cell receptor (beta chain) is drawn from a study of post-analysis software for immune sequencing data. Whole-study results and caveats: With F measure, samples from one preparation batch clustered together strongly. In patients, a few TRBV segments were more frequent than in controls, with TRBV5-6, TRBV5-1 and TRBV20-1 among them.

The germline CDR1 and CDR2 sequences are SGHTA and FQGNSA. This CDR3 has 18 residues. Trimming cost V 2 bases and J 1 base; bases outside gene matches: 9. TCR beta libraries were prepared from cDNA with unique molecular identifiers. TCRdb reprocessed the PCR reads via MiXCR and lists one record per CDR3 protein. The profile shows hundreds of thousands of distinct CDR3 sequences, 30% of them singletons. On this clonotype itself: Its antigen is still unknown.

V and J are TRBV7-2 and TRBJ2-3, with TRBD1 matching 10 bases. The receptor was derived from a girl aged 5 to 17 with multiple sclerosis. Sequenced material: blood. The CDR3 here is CASSLIPDRGFGTDTQYF. CDR3 nucleotides: TGTGCCAGCAGCTTAATCCCGGACAGGGGGTTTGGCACAGATACGCAGTATTTT.